The TCR beta chain under discussion was sequenced for a study of early T cells in non-severe SARS-CoV-2 infection. The CDR3 spans 12 residues. V lost 0 bases, J lost 4 bases, and 4 bases lay in between. Per the germline V gene, CDR1 is SGDLS and CDR2 is YYNGEE. Study-wide results and caveats: Clonotype matching in VDJdb favored anti-spike CD8 responses and did not capture private and CD4 specificities.

This clonotype appeared many times. Its antigen is not identified. Unique molecular identifier tags were affixed to discrete cDNA molecules. A single record per CDR3 protein comes from TCRdb applying MiXCR to the 5' RACE reads. The data hold 40,000 to 60,000 distinct CDR3 sequences, with around 9.1% observed a single time. The chain has TRBV9 and TRBJ1-2; D not certain. Specimen: whole blood. The receptor was isolated from an adult who was a healthcare worker with PCR-confirmed SARS-CoV-2 infection or an uninfected control (not recorded which). The CDR3 DNA follows: TGTGCCAGCAGCGTAGCAGGCTATGGCTACACCTTC. It specifies CASSVAGYGYTF. Combining the CDR3 with reference TRBV9 and TRBJ1-2 gives the whole variable domain DSGVTQTPKHLITATGQRVTLRCSPRSGDLSVYWYQQSLDQGLQFLIQYYNGEERAKGNILERFSAQQFPDLHSELNLSSLELGDSALYFCASSVAGYGYTFGSGTRLTVV.